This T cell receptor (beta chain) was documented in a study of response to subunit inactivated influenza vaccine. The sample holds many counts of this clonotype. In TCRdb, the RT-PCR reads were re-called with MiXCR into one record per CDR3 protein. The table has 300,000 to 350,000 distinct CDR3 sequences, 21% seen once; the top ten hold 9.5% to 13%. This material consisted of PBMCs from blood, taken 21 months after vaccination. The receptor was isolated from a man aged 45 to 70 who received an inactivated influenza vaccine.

The CDR3 is CSARSGGGNQPQHF. The CDR3 nucleotides are TGCAGTGCTAGATCCGGGGGTGGCAATCAGCCCCAGCATTTT. The chain employs TRBV20-1 and TRBJ1-5; a possible D gene is TRBD1 (5 bases). Trimming removed 2 bases from V and 2 bases from J, with 10 bases in between. CDR1 and CDR2 from the germline V gene are DFQATT and SNEGSKA (reference sequence). The CDR3 is made up of 14 amino acids.